This T cell receptor beta chain was recovered during a study of early T cells in non-severe SARS-CoV-2 infection. Study information: Sequencing of unsorted whole blood was done on bulk RNA, leaving chains unpaired.

Researchers attached unique molecular identifiers to individual cDNA molecules. TCRdb re-derived calls from the 5' RACE reads in MiXCR, one entry per CDR3 protein. The sample yields about 48,000 distinct CDR3 sequences, 7.7% seen once. This clonotype has a count of ten or more. The CDR3 covers 14 residues. CDR1 and CDR2 from the germline V gene are MNHEY and SVGEGT. Trimming cost V 0 bases and J 8 bases, with 8 bases left between them. The specimen sequenced was whole blood. The rearrangement uses TRBV6-2 or TRBV6-3 and TRBJ1-6; no clear D gene. This receptor was taken from an adult who was a healthcare worker with PCR-confirmed SARS-CoV-2 infection or an uninfected control (not recorded which). CDR3 DNA sequence: TGTGCCAGCAGTTACTCTATCGGGTATTCACCCCTCCACTTT. This encodes CASSYSIGYSPLHF.